These 9 T cell receptor beta chains were all obtained from the same sample, sequenced in a study of blood T cell repertoires in COVID-19 (dated by TCRdb to 2020 to 2021). Libraries were built with the immunoSEQ multiplex PCR assay. The source is immuneACCESS, and TCRdb retained only in-frame sequences with V and J called. Part of the clones is not carried over; for the studies checked, unresolved V genes explain less than half of this, and the remainder is unexplained. This sample holds tens of thousands of clones; approximately 90% were observed only once. Jointly, the top ten make up approximately 10% of the sample. The material sequenced was peripheral blood. The receptors originated from a man between 65 and 79 years old with active or convalescent COVID-19.

The rearrangement links TRBV7-2 to TRBJ2-7; D is perhaps TRBD1 (6 bases). Germline loops: CDR1 SGHTA, CDR2 FQGNSA. V was shortened by 1 base and J by 2 bases, with 12 bases between the two germline ends. This CDR3 contains 15 residues. CDR3: CASSLVWGQTYEQYF. DNA for the CDR3: TGTGCCAGCAGCTTAGTCTGGGGACAAACCTACGAGCAGTACTTC.

The chain carries TRBV10-3 and TRBJ2-2; 8 nucleotides align to TRBD1. The CDR3 has 16 amino acids. The V and J ends lost 2 bases and 1 base, in that order; junction bases with no gene match: 3. Germline V gene sequence: CDR1 ENHRY, CDR2 SYGVKD. Here the CDR3 reads CAISELGTGNTGELFF. As DNA, the CDR3 is TGTGCCATCAGTGAGCTCGGGACAGGGAACACCGGGGAGCTGTTTTTT.

This chain joins TRBV4-1 and TRBJ2-5; 7 bases are a match to TRBD2. CDR1 is MGHRA and CDR2 is YSYEKL in the germline V gene. The CDR3 consists of 16 residues. V was clipped by 3 bases and J by 4 bases; unmatched bases: 11. The CDR3: CASSQVSAGDRETQYF. The CDR3 region has the DNA TGCGCCAGCAGCCAGGTCTCTGCGGGAGATCGAGAGACCCAGTACTTC.

The chain carries TRBV6-2 or TRBV6-3 and TRBJ1-5, with 7 nucleotides matching TRBD1. CDR3 size: 17 residues. The germline gives CDR1 MNHEY, CDR2 SVGEGT. The V and J ends lost 6 bases and 4 bases, in that order; junction bases with no gene match: 15. The CDR3 DNA sequence: TGTGCCAGCAGCAGAGCGACAGGGCTCGGTCGAAATCAGCCCCAGCATTTT. Translating it yields CASSRATGLGRNQPQHF.

V and J are TRBV5-1 and TRBJ2-3, with 7 nucleotides matching TRBD1. Germline CDR1 SGHRS, CDR2 YFSETQ. The CDR3 length is 14 residues. The ends lost 4 bases at V and 0 bases at J; junction bases unmatched: 2. The CDR3 DNA sequence: TGCGCCAGCAGCCGGGGACAGAGCACAGATACGCAGTATTTT. Residues: CASSRGQSTDTQYF.

The chain combines TRBV28 with TRBJ1-2; perhaps TRBD1 as D (5 bases). Deletions cut 6 bases from V and 4 bases from J, with 15 bases between. The CDR3 contains 14 residues. Germline CDR1 MDHEN, CDR2 SYDVKM. CDR3 nucleotide sequence: TGTGCCAGCAGCCCCGCCCCAGGGCCCTATGGCTACACCTTC. Amino acid sequence: CASSPAPGPYGYTF.

V and J are TRBV18 and TRBJ1-2; D not resolved. Looked up from germline, CDR1 is KGHSH and CDR2 is LQKENI. The V gene lost 0 bases and the J gene lost 6 bases, with 8 bases spanning the gap. This CDR3 is 13 amino acids long. This chain's CDR3 is CASSPPNRDGYTF. CDR3 DNA sequence: TGTGCCAGCTCACCACCTAACAGAGATGGCTACACCTTC.

The genes are TRBV29-1 and TRBJ2-6; TRBD1 aligns across 9 bases. The CDR3 is made up of 15 amino acids. Unmatched junction bases numbered 2, after V lost 5 bases and J lost 0 bases. Germline values: CDR1 SQVTM, CDR2 ANQGSEA. Written as DNA, the CDR3 is TGCAGCGTTCAGGGACAGGGCTCTGGGGCCAACGTCCTGACTTTC. Amino acid sequence: CSVQGQGSGANVLTF. Looking up the rest from reference TRBV29-1 and TRBJ2-6 gives the full variable domain: SAVISQKPSRDICQRGTSLTIQCQVDSQVTMMFWYRQQPGQSLTLIATANQGSEATYESGFVIDKFPISRPNLTFSTLTVSNMSPEDSSIYLCSVQGQGSGANVLTFGAGSRLTVL.

V and J are TRBV7-2 and TRBJ1-2; possibly TRBD1 for D (5 bases). The V gene lost 4 bases and the J gene lost 7 bases, with 10 bases spanning the gap. Germline CDR1 and CDR2: SGHTA and FQGNSA. The CDR3 loop spans 12 amino acids. Here the CDR3 DNA reads TGTGCCAGCAGCTCCTTCAGGGCTGGCTACACCTTC. Amino acid sequence: CASSSFRAGYTF.